These 5 T cell receptor beta chains came from one sample sequenced in a study of tissue T cells after allogeneic stem cell transplantation. Only in-frame clones appear in the TCRdb table, and some are missing; sequencing was by immunoSEQ multiplex PCR. The data show about 42,000 clones, 80% to 95% seen once. This material consisted of blood, taken before transplantation. The receptors were sampled from a woman aged 35 to 70 who later had graft-versus-host disease after an allogeneic stem cell transplant.

V gene TRBV2 combines with J gene TRBJ2-2; TRBD1 aligns across 7 bases. From germline, CDR1 is SNHLY and CDR2 FYNNEI. Unmatched junction bases numbered 4, after V lost 5 bases and J lost 4 bases. The CDR3 is 14 amino acids. The DNA for the CDR3 is TGTGCCAGCAGTATAAGGGGGCGCACCGGGGAGCTGTTTTTT. Protein product: CASSIRGRTGELFF. The variable domain in full, with the rest retrieved from reference TRBV2 and TRBJ2-2, is EPEVTQTPSHQVTQMGQEVILRCVPISNHLYFYWYRQILGQKVEFLVSFYNNEISEKSEIFDDQFSVERPDGSNFTLKIRSTKLEDSAMYFCASSIRGRTGELFFGEGSRLTVL.

The chain couples TRBV7-9 to TRBJ1-1; D is unclear. Trimming shortened V by 2 bases and J by 4 bases, and 8 bases separated the two germline ends. There are 13 residues in the CDR3. The germline V gene has CDR1 SEHNR and CDR2 FQNEAQ (reference sequence). The DNA for the CDR3 is TGTGCCAGCAGCTTATCCCGGGCCACTGAAGCTTTCTTT. Translation gives CASSLSRATEAFF.

This chain joins TRBV6-5 and TRBJ1-1; unclear D gene. V was pared by 4 bases and J by 4 bases, with 16 bases between. The CDR3 consists of 15 residues. Germline V lookup: CDR1 MNHEY, CDR2 SVGAGI. The CDR3 nucleotides read TGTGCCAGCAGTTCCCGAAGGATATTTGGCACTGAAGCTTTCTTT. Amino acid sequence: CASSSRRIFGTEAFF.

The V gene is TRBV5-6, the J gene TRBJ1-5, with TRBD1 as a possible D gene (6 bases). CDR1 and CDR2 from the germline V gene are SGHDT and YYEEEE. The V and J ends lost 0 bases and 0 bases respectively, with 16 bases between them. This CDR3 contains 18 residues. CDR3 sequence reads: CASSLGAGGASSNQPQHF. The CDR3 bases are TGTGCCAGCAGCTTGGGGGCCGGGGGCGCCAGTAGCAATCAGCCCCAGCATTTT.

This rearrangement joins TRBV4-1 to TRBJ2-1; 8 bases agree with TRBD2. CDR1 and CDR2 from the germline V gene are MGHRA and YSYEKL. Unmatched junction bases numbered 3, after V lost 0 bases and J lost 8 bases. The CDR3 runs to 14 residues. The CDR3 DNA reads TGCGCCAGCAGCCAAGAACGGGAGGGCCATGAGCAGTTCTTC. This translates into CASSQEREGHEQFF.